Below are 20 T cell receptor beta chains sequenced from a single sample in a study of T cell responses to AZD1222 COVID-19 vaccine. Profiling relied on immunoSEQ multiplex PCR, and the TCRdb table lists in-frame clones only, not all of them. In the table there are roughly 150,000 clones, 90% of which are singletons. The starting material was peripheral blood, obtained 28 days after the second AZD1222 dose. These TCRs come from an adult who received the AZD1222 COVID-19 vaccine.

The gene calls are TRBV11-3 and TRBJ2-2; a weak D match, TRBD1 (5 bases). CDR1 and CDR2 from the germline V gene are SGHNT and YENEEA. The CDR3 loop spans 14 amino acids. V lost 4 bases and J 2 bases, leaving 8 bases between the germline ends. CDR3 sequence (DNA): TGTGCCAGCAGCTCCCAGGGAAACACCGGGGAGCTGTTTTTT. Translation: CASSSQGNTGELFF.

J is TRBJ2-1 and V is TRBV28, with D perhaps TRBD2 (6 bases). The ends were cut back, 7 bases at V and 5 bases at J, with 27 bases in the middle. CDR1 and CDR2 from the germline V gene are MDHEN and SYDVKM. CDR3 size: 18 residues. The CDR3 sequence: CASTSPLASAAIDNEQFF. The CDR3 nucleotides read TGTGCCAGCACTTCCCCCCTGGCTAGCGCGGCAATCGACAATGAGCAGTTCTTC.

This clone has only one observation. The chain combines TRBV3-1 (or the pseudogene TRBV3-2) with TRBJ2-5; maybe TRBD1 (6 bases). With 6 bases removed from V and 5 bases from J, the gap between germline ends came to 16 bases. The CDR3 covers 14 residues. Germline CDR1 reads LGHDT; CDR2 reads YNNKEL (reference sequence). The CDR3 DNA follows: TGTGCCAGCAGACAGGGTCCGGATTGGGAGACCCAGTACTTC. It specifies CASRQGPDWETQYF.

The chain employs TRBV14 and TRBJ1-2; TRBD1 is a possible D gene (5 bases). Germline CDR1 is SGHDN and CDR2 is FVKESK. The germline V and J ends were trimmed by 4 bases and 5 bases, with 11 bases remaining between them. This CDR3 comprises 13 residues. DNA of the CDR3: TGTGCCAGCAGCCCTGGGGGTAGTTATGGCTACACCTTC. Its protein product is CASSPGGSYGYTF.

The V call is TRBV7-9, the J call TRBJ1-6; D perhaps matches TRBD1 (5 bases). The germline V and J ends were trimmed by 5 bases and 9 bases, with 17 bases remaining between them. The CDR3 totals 15 residues. Germline V gene data show CDR1 as SEHNR and CDR2 as FQNEAQ (reference sequence). The CDR3 DNA is TGTGCCAGCAGCCTCGGGGGTGCCCACAGTTCACCCCTCCACTTT. Translated, it gives CASSLGGAHSSPLHF. Full variable domain (remainder filled in from reference TRBV7-9 and TRBJ1-6): DTGVSQNPRHKITKRGQNVTFRCDPISEHNRLYWYRQTLGQGPEFLTYFQNEAQLEKSRLLSDRFSAERPKGSFSTLEIQRTEQGDSAMYLCASSLGGAHSSPLHFGNGTRLTVT.

The genes are TRBV18 and TRBJ2-7, with D perhaps TRBD1 (5 bases). V shed 3 bases and J shed 0 bases, with 6 bases lying between them. CDR1 and CDR2 from the germline V gene are KGHSH and LQKENI. This CDR3 contains 13 residues. CDR3 residues: CASSPDTSYEQYF. The CDR3 DNA follows: TGTGCCAGCTCACCGGACACCTCCTACGAGCAGTACTTC.

The chain combines TRBV12-5 with TRBJ1-2, with 9 bases lining up with TRBD1. V lost 4 bases, J lost 4 bases, and 4 bases stayed unmatched. The CDR3 covers 14 residues. The germline V gene has CDR1 LGHNT and CDR2 FRNRAP. CDR3 DNA sequence: TGTGCTAGTGGTTATACAGGGGGCGTCTATGGCTACACCTTC. This translates into CASGYTGGVYGYTF.

The table lists this clone with a count of one. The chain combines TRBV30 with TRBJ2-1, with 8 positions matching TRBD2. The length of the CDR3 is 16 residues. V shed 4 bases and J 8 bases; nucleotides not matched to a gene: 16. The germline CDR1 and CDR2 sequences are GTSNPN and SVGIG (reference sequence). Written as DNA, the CDR3 is TGTGCCTGGACAGTCGGCCTAGCGGGCCTTAGGGATGAGCAGTTCTTC. It specifies CAWTVGLAGLRDEQFF.

The gene calls are TRBV7-2 and TRBJ2-3; TRBD2 agrees at 12 bases. In germline, CDR1 is SGHTA, CDR2 FQGNSA. The CDR3 length is 17 residues. V lost 1 base, J lost 5 bases, and 7 bases stayed unmatched. For the CDR3, the DNA is TGTGCCAGCAGCTTAGAAGCCCTAGCGGGGGGGCGAGATACGCAGTATTTT. Translated, it gives CASSLEALAGGRDTQYF.

This chain joins TRBV5-6 and TRBJ2-4, with D possibly TRBD2 on 6 matching bases. The CDR3 is made up of 15 amino acids. In germline, CDR1 is SGHDT, CDR2 YYEEEE. Trimming took 1 base from V and 4 from J, leaving 12 bases between them. CDR3 DNA sequence: TGTGCCAGCAGCTTGCGGTATAGCGGTAAAAACATTCAGTACTTC. Its protein is CASSLRYSGKNIQYF.

The chain recombines TRBV28 with TRBJ1-2; TRBD1 might be the D (5 bases). V gave up 3 bases and J gave up 4 bases, with 9 bases separating them. This CDR3 has 13 residues. Looked up from germline, CDR1 is MDHEN and CDR2 is SYDVKM. CDR3 in DNA: TGTGCCAGCAGTTTTGGGGCGACCTATGGCTACACCTTC. This codes for CASSFGATYGYTF.

This rearrangement joins TRBV29-1 to TRBJ1-1; tentatively, D is TRBD1 (5 bases). The germline V and J ends were trimmed by 6 bases and 3 bases, with 11 bases remaining between them. The CDR3 loop spans 12 amino acids. CDR1 and CDR2 from the germline V gene are SQVTM and ANQGSEA. The CDR3 region is CSVVRGYTEAFF. CDR3 DNA: TGCAGCGTCGTTAGGGGTTACACTGAAGCTTTCTTT.

The chain recombines TRBV14 with TRBJ2-7, with a tentative D call TRBD1 (5 bases). The CDR3 covers 17 residues. Trimming shortened V by 0 bases and J by 5 bases, and 20 bases separated the two germline ends. Per germline, CDR1 SGHDN and CDR2 FVKESK. CDR3 sequence: CASSQEIDNQGFDEQYF. The CDR3 DNA reads TGTGCCAGCAGCCAAGAAATTGATAATCAGGGTTTCGACGAGCAGTACTTC.

The genes are TRBV12-3 or TRBV12-4 and TRBJ2-3; D uncertain. This CDR3 spans 13 amino acids. V was trimmed by 8 bases and J by 5 bases, leaving 14 bases between them. This chain's CDR3 is CASDKGRGDTQYF. In DNA, the CDR3 is TGTGCCAGCGATAAGGGAAGAGGAGATACGCAGTATTTT.

The CDR3 sequence is CASSSRNSQGGNEQFF. In DNA form, the CDR3 reads TGTGCCAGCAGCTCAAGGAACTCACAGGGAGGCAATGAGCAGTTCTTC. The chain combines TRBV7-2 with TRBJ2-1; either TRBD1 or TRBD2 may supply D (6 bases each). The germline V and J ends were trimmed by 4 bases and 6 bases, with 19 bases remaining between them. This CDR3 spans 16 amino acids. Germline V gives CDR1 SGHTA, CDR2 FQGNSA.

The rearrangement links TRBV12-3 or TRBV12-4 to TRBJ1-2; D ambiguous. Trimming removed 6 bases from V and 5 bases from J, with 13 bases in between. This CDR3 is 13 amino acids long. The CDR3: CASRRDEWYGYTF. CDR3 bases: TGTGCCAGCAGGCGGGATGAGTGGTATGGCTACACCTTC.

This chain joins TRBV6-6 and TRBJ1-5; D perhaps matches TRBD1 (6 bases). Germline V gene lookup returns CDR1 MNHNY and CDR2 SVGAGI (reference sequence). The CDR3 covers 12 residues. V dropped 2 bases and J dropped 8 bases, with 7 bases sitting between them. As DNA, the CDR3 is TGTGCCAGCAGTTACGAGGGGGAGCCCCAGCATTTT. Its translation: CASSYEGEPQHF.

V usage is TRBV27 and J usage is TRBJ1-5; TRBD1 matches 7 bases. V dropped 3 bases and J dropped 6; count of bases not matched to a gene: 5. This CDR3 region has 14 residues. In germline, CDR1 is MNHEY, CDR2 SMNVEV (reference sequence). In DNA form, the CDR3 reads TGTGCCAGCAGTTTCCGACAGGGAGGTCAGCCCCAGCATTTT. Its protein is CASSFRQGGQPQHF.

The J gene is TRBJ1-1, the V gene TRBV13, with D unresolved. The germline CDR1 and CDR2 sequences are PRHDT and FYEKMQ (reference sequence). This CDR3 has 14 residues. The V end was cut by 3 bases, the J end by 6 bases, with 14 bases between. In DNA form, the CDR3 reads TGTGCCAGCAGCTTTGAAGATTTAGCGTCTGAAGCTTTCTTT. Translating it yields CASSFEDLASEAFF.

The chain carries TRBV5-1 and TRBJ2-7, with D tentatively TRBD1 or TRBD2 (5 bases each). The CDR3 sequence is 14 residues long. V lost 2 bases, J lost 6 bases, and 15 bases lay in between. Germline values: CDR1 SGHRS, CDR2 YFSETQ. CDR3 amino acids: CASSFGGDRREQYF. For the CDR3, the DNA is TGCGCCAGCAGCTTTGGTGGGGACCGTCGCGAGCAGTACTTC. The variable domain in full, with the rest retrieved from reference TRBV5-1 and TRBJ2-7, is KAGVTQTPRYLIKTRGQQVTLSCSPISGHRSVSWYQQTPGQGLQFLFEYFSETQRNKGNFPGRFSGRQFSNSRSEMNVSTLELGDSALYLCASSFGGDRREQYFGPGTRLTVT.